This T cell receptor (beta chain) was captured in a study of a mutant IDH1 vaccine in newly diagnosed glioma. Whole-study context: Investigators started vaccination 4-6 weeks after radiotherapy alone, or with temozolomide cycles. Previous care, which was radiotherapy, temozolomide, or both, most often involved both. Points from the study as a whole: Variations in leading peripheral T cell clonotypes appeared to have no connection with pseudoprogression.

Time point denoted: week 5, during vaccination. Doses consisted of 300 ug of mutant IDH1 20-mer peptide each, paired with topical imiquimod. Each astrocytoma in the donors was new, WHO grade 3 or 4, IDH1-mutant and ATRX-lost. The CDR3 contains 17 residues. The V end was cut by 3 bases, the J end by 0 bases, with 12 bases between. The germline CDR1 and CDR2 sequences are PRHDT and FYEKMQ (reference sequence). Worth noting for this clone: Its antigen is unidentified.

TCRdb keeps only in-frame clones here, not all; method: immunoSEQ multiplex PCR. The table shows tens of thousands of clones, with just under 90% occurring only once. J is TRBJ2-6 and V is TRBV13; maybe TRBD2 (7 bases). The TCR was taken from a woman aged 40-49 years with glioma. The specimen comprised PBMCs, sampled from a glioma patient whose treatment included an IDH1 peptide vaccine. CDR3 sequence (DNA): TGTGCCAGCAGCTTTGGGGGGGCTAGCTCTGGGGCCAACGTCCTGACTTTC. Translating it yields CASSFGGASSGANVLTF.